This T cell receptor beta chain was profiled in a study of metastatic and nonmetastatic thyroid tumors. Until they underwent thyroid surgery, no patient had received any treatment. With MiXCR, TCRdb called clones anew from the PCR reads. The sample lists about 39,000 clones, approximately 17% occurring once. This clone has only a few counts. Its ends do not fully match the called genes, so a read error is possible. Other DNA sequences in the sample encode the same CDR3. CDR1 and CDR2 (germline): KGHDR, SFDVKD. The CDR3 runs to 14 residues. Sequencing input: tumor tissue. V is TRBV24-1 and J is TRBJ2-5; 12 bases agree with TRBD1. The receptor was isolated from a female donor with papillary thyroid cancer or a benign thyroid nodule (not recorded which). Some clones in this sample may be carry-over from other donors' samples. CDR3 sequence (DNA): TGTGCCACCAGGGGGACAGGGGGCCAAGAGACACAGTACTTC. Protein product: CATRGTGGQETQYF.